Listed below are T cell receptor beta chains from one sample, sequenced in a study of T-cell reconstitution after alpha-beta-depleted transplantation in children. TCRdb called the PCR reads again in MiXCR, with one record for every CDR3 protein. The sample records under 300,000 distinct CDR3 sequences, approximately 10% being singletons. Material: peripheral blood, obtained 180 days after TCRalphabeta/CD19-depleted stem cell transplant. These receptors all stem from a male patient aged 2 to 9 who had a stem cell transplant for chronic granulomatous disease, so the T cells may come from the graft donor. The CDR3 runs from the conserved cysteine through the conserved F or W. D genes are given only for firm matches. Size is stated for part of the rows, as once, few or many counts, or as a class when the clone is expanded.

cdr3_length: 10; clone_size: many; j_call: TRBJ2-7; d_call: -; v_call: TRBV30; cdr3_aa: CAWQFDEQYF; cdr3_nt: TGTGCCTGGCAATTCGATGAGCAGTACTTC
cdr3_length: 13; clone_size: many; j_call: TRBJ2-3; d_call: -; v_call: TRBV10-3; cdr3_aa: CAISGQGGDTQYF; cdr3_nt: TGTGCCATCAGCGGCCAGGGTGGTGATACGCAGTATTTT
cdr3_length: 14; clone_size: -; j_call: TRBJ2-3; d_call: -; v_call: TRBV9; cdr3_aa: CASKSTGSTDTQYF; cdr3_nt: TGTGCCAGCAAGTCGACGGGGAGCACAGATACGCAGTATTTT
cdr3_length: 15; clone_size: many; j_call: TRBJ2-5; d_call: TRBD1; v_call: TRBV19; cdr3_aa: CASSIRGQGEETQYF; cdr3_nt: TGTGCCAGTAGTATAAGGGGACAGGGGGAAGAGACCCAGTACTTC
cdr3_length: 14; clone_size: many; j_call: TRBJ2-2; d_call: TRBD2; v_call: TRBV29-1; cdr3_aa: CSVEEGRGTGELFF; cdr3_nt: TGCAGCGTTGAAGAGGGGCGGGGGACCGGGGAGCTGTTTTTT
cdr3_length: 14; clone_size: many; j_call: TRBJ1-5; d_call: -; v_call: TRBV7-8; cdr3_aa: CASSPRETNQPQHF; cdr3_nt: TGTGCCAGCAGCCCCCGGGAGACCAATCAGCCCCAGCATTTT
cdr3_length: 23; clone_size: few; j_call: TRBJ2-4; d_call: -; v_call: TRBV20-1; cdr3_aa: CSALFSLGAISPGRDLAKNIQYF; cdr3_nt: TGCAGTGCTTTGTTCAGCCTCGGGGCAATATCCCCCGGCCGCGACCTAGCCAAAAACATTCAGTACTTC
cdr3_length: 14; clone_size: many; j_call: TRBJ2-1; d_call: -; v_call: TRBV4-1; cdr3_aa: CASSQSRDPNEQFF; cdr3_nt: TGCGCCAGCAGCCAATCTAGGGACCCGAATGAGCAGTTCTTC
cdr3_length: 16; clone_size: many; j_call: TRBJ2-7; d_call: -; v_call: TRBV27; cdr3_aa: CASSPSTPRGTYEQYF; cdr3_nt: TGTGCCAGCAGTCCATCGACCCCCAGGGGAACCTACGAGCAGTACTTC
cdr3_length: 14; clone_size: many; j_call: TRBJ1-1; d_call: -; v_call: TRBV28; cdr3_aa: CASSFARVNTEAFF; cdr3_nt: TGTGCCAGCAGTTTCGCCAGGGTGAACACTGAAGCTTTCTTT
cdr3_length: 16; clone_size: many; j_call: TRBJ2-5; d_call: -; v_call: TRBV7-2; cdr3_aa: CASSFFSASIQETQYF; cdr3_nt: TGTGCCAGCAGCTTTTTCTCAGCCTCGATCCAAGAGACCCAGTACTTC
cdr3_length: 15; clone_size: many; j_call: TRBJ2-5; d_call: -; v_call: TRBV9; cdr3_aa: CASSVAGRSQETQYF; cdr3_nt: TGTGCCAGCAGCGTAGCTGGAAGAAGCCAAGAGACCCAGTACTTC
cdr3_length: 16; clone_size: many; j_call: TRBJ1-3; d_call: -; v_call: TRBV20-1; cdr3_aa: CSARAPGGAGGNTIYF; cdr3_nt: TGCAGTGCTAGAGCCCCCGGGGGCGCGGGGGGAAACACCATATATTTT
cdr3_length: 17; clone_size: many; j_call: TRBJ2-5; d_call: TRBD2; v_call: TRBV2; cdr3_aa: CASSEAGYGRVGKTQYF; cdr3_nt: TGTGCCAGCAGTGAAGCGGGATACGGGAGGGTAGGAAAGACCCAGTACTTC
cdr3_length: 14; clone_size: many; j_call: TRBJ2-7; d_call: TRBD1; v_call: TRBV5-1; cdr3_aa: CASSRQGSSYEQYF; cdr3_nt: TGCGCCAGCAGCCGACAGGGGAGTAGTTACGAGCAGTACTTC
cdr3_length: 13; clone_size: many; j_call: TRBJ1-5; d_call: -; v_call: TRBV6-1; cdr3_aa: CASSDRAHQPQHF; cdr3_nt: TGTGCCAGCAGTGACAGGGCCCATCAGCCCCAGCATTTT
cdr3_length: 13; clone_size: -; j_call: TRBJ2-7; d_call: -; v_call: TRBV29-1; cdr3_aa: CSNVVVSSYEQYF; cdr3_nt: TGCAGCAATGTCGTGGTTTCCTCCTACGAGCAGTACTTC
cdr3_length: 15; clone_size: few; j_call: TRBJ2-3; d_call: TRBD2; v_call: TRBV6-1; cdr3_aa: CASSLGGGNTDTQYF; cdr3_nt: TGTGCCAGCAGTCTCGGGGGGGGGAACACAGATACGCAGTATTTT
cdr3_length: 14; clone_size: many; j_call: TRBJ2-3; d_call: -; v_call: TRBV20-1; cdr3_aa: CSARDRRRGDTQYF; cdr3_nt: TGCAGTGCTAGAGATCGGCGGAGGGGGGATACGCAGTATTTT
cdr3_length: 13; clone_size: many; j_call: TRBJ1-1; d_call: -; v_call: TRBV12-3/TRBV12-4; cdr3_aa: CASSDRFDTEAFF; cdr3_nt: TGTGCCAGCAGTGACAGGTTTGACACTGAAGCTTTCTTT
cdr3_length: 14; clone_size: many; j_call: TRBJ2-1; d_call: TRBD2; v_call: TRBV12-3/TRBV12-4; cdr3_aa: CASSLAGGLNEQFF; cdr3_nt: TGTGCCAGCAGTTTGGCGGGAGGGTTAAATGAGCAGTTCTTC
cdr3_length: 13; clone_size: many; j_call: TRBJ2-7; d_call: -; v_call: TRBV4-2; cdr3_aa: CASSPKGDYEQYF; cdr3_nt: TGTGCCAGCAGCCCGAAAGGGGACTACGAGCAGTACTTC
cdr3_length: 17; clone_size: few; j_call: TRBJ2-4; d_call: TRBD1; v_call: TRBV18; cdr3_aa: CASSPRGQGLAKNIQYF; cdr3_nt: TGTGCCAGCTCACCGCGCGGACAGGGGTTAGCCAAAAACATTCAGTACTTC
cdr3_length: 19; clone_size: many; j_call: TRBJ2-5; d_call: -; v_call: TRBV11-1; cdr3_aa: CASSLRFRPTRGEQETQYF; cdr3_nt: TGTGCCAGCAGCTTAAGGTTCCGCCCGACCAGGGGGGAACAAGAGACCCAGTACTTC
cdr3_length: 15; clone_size: many; j_call: TRBJ2-3; d_call: -; v_call: TRBV11-1; cdr3_aa: CASSLGHAGPDTQYF; cdr3_nt: TGTGCCAGCAGCTTAGGGCACGCAGGCCCAGATACGCAGTATTTT
cdr3_length: 15; clone_size: few; j_call: TRBJ2-6; d_call: -; v_call: TRBV5-4; cdr3_aa: CASSLVGGGANVLTF; cdr3_nt: TGTGCCAGCAGCTTGGTTGGAGGCGGGGCCAACGTCCTGACTTTC
cdr3_length: 14; clone_size: many; j_call: TRBJ1-5; d_call: -; v_call: TRBV6-5; cdr3_aa: CASSSDIFNQPQHF; cdr3_nt: TGTGCCAGCAGTTCGGACATCTTCAATCAGCCCCAGCATTTT
cdr3_length: 17; clone_size: many; j_call: TRBJ1-2; d_call: -; v_call: TRBV5-1; cdr3_aa: CASSIVTGYRANYGYTF; cdr3_nt: TGCGCCAGCAGCATCGTCACGGGGTACAGGGCTAACTATGGCTACACCTTC
cdr3_length: 16; clone_size: many; j_call: TRBJ2-7; d_call: TRBD1; v_call: TRBV7-2; cdr3_aa: CASSSRRTGRHYEQYF; cdr3_nt: TGTGCCAGCAGCTCCCGTCGGACAGGGCGCCATTACGAGCAGTACTTC
cdr3_length: 16; clone_size: many; j_call: TRBJ2-1; d_call: -; v_call: TRBV7-6; cdr3_aa: CASSTDRSGFYNEQFF; cdr3_nt: TGTGCCAGCAGCACAGACCGTAGCGGCTTCTACAATGAGCAGTTCTTC
cdr3_length: 12; clone_size: many; j_call: TRBJ1-6; d_call: -; v_call: TRBV20-1; cdr3_aa: CSAHRTNSPLHF; cdr3_nt: TGCAGTGCTCACCGGACGAATTCACCCCTCCACTTT
cdr3_length: 14; clone_size: -; j_call: TRBJ2-1; d_call: TRBD1; v_call: TRBV12-3/TRBV12-4; cdr3_aa: CASSSGQANNEQFF; cdr3_nt: TGTGCCAGCAGTAGTGGACAGGCAAACAATGAGCAGTTCTTC
cdr3_length: 13; clone_size: many; j_call: TRBJ2-7; d_call: -; v_call: TRBV5-1; cdr3_aa: CASSGGWLYEQYF; cdr3_nt: TGCGCCAGCAGCGGAGGGTGGCTCTACGAGCAGTACTTC
cdr3_length: 16; clone_size: many; j_call: TRBJ2-1; d_call: TRBD1; v_call: TRBV18; cdr3_aa: CASSRSQGRMYNEQFF; cdr3_nt: TGTGCCAGCTCCCGGTCACAGGGGAGAATGTACAATGAGCAGTTCTTC
cdr3_length: 14; clone_size: many; j_call: TRBJ2-7; d_call: TRBD2; v_call: TRBV19; cdr3_aa: CASSITRERREQYF; cdr3_nt: TGTGCCAGTAGTATTACGCGGGAGAGGAGGGAGCAGTACTTC
cdr3_length: 17; clone_size: many; j_call: TRBJ2-3; d_call: TRBD2; v_call: TRBV12-3/TRBV12-4; cdr3_aa: CASSLARGLAGEDTQYF; cdr3_nt: TGTGCCAGCAGTTTAGCGCGTGGACTAGCGGGTGAGGATACGCAGTATTTT
cdr3_length: 16; clone_size: many; j_call: TRBJ2-3; d_call: -; v_call: TRBV6-5; cdr3_aa: CASSYGGGTSTDTQYF; cdr3_nt: TGTGCCAGCAGTTACGGAGGCGGGACTAGCACAGATACGCAGTATTTT
cdr3_length: 15; clone_size: many; j_call: TRBJ2-7; d_call: TRBD2; v_call: TRBV7-9; cdr3_aa: CASSLGTSGRSEQYF; cdr3_nt: TGTGCCAGCAGCTTAGGGACTAGCGGGAGAAGCGAGCAGTACTTC
cdr3_length: 15; clone_size: many; j_call: TRBJ2-2; d_call: -; v_call: TRBV6-2/TRBV6-3; cdr3_aa: CASSHTGRDTGELFF; cdr3_nt: TGTGCCAGCAGCCATACAGGGCGGGACACCGGGGAGCTGTTTTTT
cdr3_length: 15; clone_size: many; j_call: TRBJ1-1; d_call: -; v_call: TRBV5-1; cdr3_aa: CASSLVAGLGTEAFF; cdr3_nt: TGCGCCAGCAGCTTGGTGGCGGGCTTGGGGACTGAAGCTTTCTTT
cdr3_length: 13; clone_size: many; j_call: TRBJ1-5; d_call: TRBD1; v_call: TRBV29-1; cdr3_aa: CSVSGGANQPQHF; cdr3_nt: TGCAGCGTTTCAGGGGGCGCGAATCAGCCCCAGCATTTT
cdr3_length: 16; clone_size: many; j_call: TRBJ2-5; d_call: TRBD2; v_call: TRBV6-2/TRBV6-3; cdr3_aa: CASSYPSGGLQETQYF; cdr3_nt: TGTGCCAGCAGTTATCCGTCGGGGGGGCTCCAAGAGACCCAGTACTTC
cdr3_length: 14; clone_size: many; j_call: TRBJ2-7; d_call: TRBD1; v_call: TRBV12-3/TRBV12-4; cdr3_aa: CASSTGTGRYEQYF; cdr3_nt: TGTGCCAGCAGTACCGGGACAGGGCGGTACGAGCAGTACTTC